This T cell receptor (beta chain) was retrieved from a study of beta chain features in type 1 diabetes. To note about this clone: Antigen unknown.

Trimming took off 5 bases at V and 2 bases at J, with 10 bases between the two ends. This CDR3 region has 15 residues. CDR1 and CDR2 from the germline V gene are MNHNS and SASEGT. The study's findings and limits: Significant though moderate, a shortening of TCRB CDR3s appeared in all four CD4+ subsets of Type 1 diabetes patients.

The investigators reverse transcribed all of the isolated RNA, so they sequenced expressed TCRB transcripts. TCRdb's table, derived via immunoSEQ multiplex PCR, lists solely in-frame clones and lacks some. The repertoire has around 26,000 clones, 68% of them found once; the top ten carry roughly 1.2%. The receptor was isolated from a middle-aged woman with type 1 diabetes. This sequence joins TRBV6-1 and TRBJ2-6, with D tentatively TRBD1 (7 bases). The sample was stem cell memory CD4+ T cells from blood. The CDR3 DNA reads as TGTGCCAGCAGTCAGGGGGAGGCTGGGGCCAACGTCCTGACTTTC. Protein sequence: CASSQGEAGANVLTF.